This T cell receptor (beta chain) was found in a study of blood T cell repertoires in COVID-19. Across the whole study: PBMCs, B-cell-depleted T cells, or T cells provided the cDNA or gDNA that made up the material.

V lost 1 base to trimming and J lost 8 bases, with 11 bases between them. The CDR3 has 13 residues. Participants were placed into cohorts based on the clinical history they reported. The authors' processing: Amplifying reference gene primers gave estimates of nucleated cell counts. TCRdb keeps only in-frame clones here, not all; method: immunoSEQ multiplex PCR. The V and J calls and clone size are taken from that table; D and trimming were inferred from the DNA. The table lists about 210,000 clones, around 88% of them singletons. Sequencing used PBMCs or T cells enriched from blood (not recorded which). The J gene is TRBJ1-2, the V gene TRBV12-3 or TRBV12-4; D unresolved. This sequence originates from a middle-aged woman with acute COVID-19. The CDR3 nucleotides read TGTGCCAGCAGTTTAGATCCCCGGCGGGGCTACACCTTC. It encodes CASSLDPRRGYTF.